The 6 T cell receptor beta chains in this list originate from one sample, sequenced in a study of CD8 T cell repertoires and HIV-1 epitope variants. Profiling relied on immunoSEQ multiplex PCR, and the TCRdb table lists in-frame clones only, not all of them. The sample gives 2,500 or so clones, less than 75% of which show up once; more than 40% is in the top ten. The antigens for these receptors are not known. The sample consisted of cultured CD8+ T cells derived from PBMCs. These receptors all stem from a male donor with HIV.

J is TRBJ2-7 and V is TRBV9, with D perhaps TRBD1 (7 bases). V gave up 2 bases and J gave up 5 bases, with 14 bases separating them. The CDR3 extends over 14 amino acids. Germline CDR1 SGDLS, CDR2 YYNGEE. The CDR3 protein is CASSVSGGMDEQYF. Written as DNA, the CDR3 is TGTGCCAGCAGCGTGTCAGGGGGGATGGACGAGCAGTACTTC.

The rearrangement joins TRBV28 to TRBJ2-5; 11 bases align to TRBD2. The J segment lost 3 bases and the V segment lost 6 bases, leaving 9 bases of the junction unmatched. Germline-derived CDR1 and CDR2 are MDHEN and SYDVKM. This CDR3 region has 16 residues. CDR3 DNA sequence: TGTGCCAGCAGGGATCCGGGACTAGCGGAGAAAGAGACCCAGTACTTC. It encodes CASRDPGLAEKETQYF.

The rearrangement uses TRBV9 and TRBJ1-1, with D possibly TRBD1 on 5 matching bases. CDR1 and CDR2 (germline): SGDLS, YYNGEE. V was pared by 3 bases and J by 4 bases, with 13 bases between. This CDR3 spans 14 amino acids. The CDR3 region has the DNA TGTGCCAGCAGCGCGGGGGTAGGGGTCACTGAAGCTTTCTTT. It specifies CASSAGVGVTEAFF.

This sequence joins TRBV19 and TRBJ2-7; D gene uncertain. Germline V gene data show CDR1 as LNHDA and CDR2 as SQIVND (reference sequence). The CDR3 covers 14 residues. V was cut by 3 bases and J by 2 bases, with 11 bases left in between. DNA for the CDR3: TGTGCCAGTAGTATGTCCTTAGGGACCTACGAGCAGTACTTC. Translation gives CASSMSLGTYEQYF.

This clone showed up just a few times. The V and J genes are TRBV5-1 and TRBJ1-4; TRBD1 might be the D (6 bases). CDR1 is SGHRS, CDR2 YFSETQ, per germline. V was pared by 3 bases and J by 2 bases, with 11 bases between. This CDR3 comprises 15 residues. CDR3 in amino acids: CASSSNRETNEKLFF. CDR3 DNA: TGCGCCAGCAGCTCTAACAGGGAGACTAATGAAAAACTGTTTTTT. Together with reference TRBV5-1 and TRBJ1-4, the CDR3 gives the full variable domain: KAGVTQTPRYLIKTRGQQVTLSCSPISGHRSVSWYQQTPGQGLQFLFEYFSETQRNKGNFPGRFSGRQFSNSRSEMNVSTLELGDSALYLCASSSNRETNEKLFFGSGTQLSVL.

This chain connects TRBV19 to TRBJ2-1; weak D call: TRBD2 (6 bases). Germline V lookup: CDR1 LNHDA, CDR2 SQIVND (reference sequence). The CDR3 covers 12 residues. Between the trimmed V and J ends, which lost 9 bases and 8 bases, there was a span of 14 bases. The DNA of the CDR3 is TGTGCCAGCGGCCGGGGGTTAGATGAGCAGTTCTTC. Translation gives CASGRGLDEQFF.